This TCR beta chain was sequenced in a study of human CD4 T cells and Enterobacteriaceae (dated by TCRdb to the early 2020s). Results and caveats for the whole study, not just this receptor: Ex vivo, broadly cross-reactive clonotypes were observed to appear more expanded than specific clonotypes, with about 55% of the 19 and about two thirds of the roughly 35 being found within the top 5%. Reactivity of ex vivo clonotypes was inferred only by matching nucleotide sequences to CFSE-low cultures from the same donors.

Deep-level sequencing was performed on ex vivo total memory CD4+ samples, with a detection sensitivity of one cell in 200,000. Genomic DNA was extracted from cell pellets with the QIAamp DNA Micro Kit, and its quantity and purity were checked by spectrophotometry. The immunoSEQ multiplex PCR assay was used to amplify the TCR Vbeta CDR3 regions. Sequencing of amplicons was performed on the Illumina HiSeq platform. The retrieved sequences were 87 nucleotides long and included the CDR3 region. The authors processed their data as follows. A clonotype was defined as a unique productive TCR Vbeta nucleotide sequence and was quantified by productive template frequency from ImmunoSEQ Analyzer V3.0. A threshold at the top 5th percentile of each frequency-ranked repertoire was used to define expanded clonotypes. Repertoire overlap was calculated as Chao-Jaccard with the R package fossil and was visualized by nonmetric multidimensional scaling with the R package MASS. Entries here come from immuneACCESS through TCRdb and include only in-frame sequences with V and J called. Some clones fail to appear in such tables; in the studies checked, an unresolved V gene covers under half of the shortfall, and the cause of the remainder is unknown. D and trimming were read from the DNA, whereas the V and J calls and clone size are those reported in that table. The sample records 25,000 to 30,000 clones, 65% to 85% of which are singletons. More than 0.95% of the sample rests with the top ten.

Memory CD4+ T cells were FACS-sorted on a FACSAria III to over 95% purity as all CD4+ cells other than CD45RA+CCR7+CD95- naive cells. Blood from healthy donors was obtained from blood donation centers in Switzerland. Total CD4+ T cells and monocytes were enriched by positive selection with CD4 and CD14 magnetic microbeads. Before sorting, CD8+, CD14+, CD16+, CD56+, CD19+ and CD25-bright cells were excluded. To assess in vivo expansion of bacteria-reactive clonotypes, total memory CD4+ T cells from a couple of blood donors were sequenced directly ex vivo. Peripheral blood mononuclear cells were isolated from donor blood using Ficoll-Paque Plus. The CDR3 sequence holds 15 residues, the cysteine and phenylalanine included. The retained sequence is limited to the CDR3, 45 bases, with the frame set at the first base. CDR1 is given as LNHDA and CDR2 as SQIVND, both from the germline V gene (reference sequence). V trim: 3 bases; J trim: 6 bases; unmatched bases: 9.

Concerning this clone: The antigen it recognizes is unknown. Base-call qualities are not available, and no considerably larger clone is one nucleotide away.

Sequencing was done on a sample of memory CD4+ T cells from blood. The sample's cell subset or site label is to be understood as: total memory CD4 T cells sorted directly ex vivo, unstimulated. This TCR was sampled from a human donor in good health. The rearranged segments are TRBV19 and TRBJ2-3, and 7 junction bases match TRBD2. The DNA sequence follows: TGTGCCAGTAGTATCGGAGGCGGGAGAATGGATACGCAGTATTTT. Its translation reads: CASSIGGGRMDTQYF.